Listed below are T cell receptor beta chains from one sample, sequenced in a study of T cell repertoires in cytomegalovirus infection. TCRdb itself ran the reads through MiXCR, one entry per CDR3 protein. The table records approximately 500,000 distinct CDR3 sequences, 15% to 20% of them present only once. Material for sequencing was CD8+ T cells from PBMCs. These receptors all stem from a human donor in good health (CMV status not recorded). Some clones in this sample may be carry-over from other donors' samples. CDR3s include the opening cysteine and the closing phenylalanine or tryptophan. The D gene is left open where the match is weak. A clone size is listed for some rows: how often the clone was seen (once, few, many), or a class if it is expanded.

TRBV7-3	TRBJ1-1	.	many	CASSLSGENTEAFF	TGTGCCAGCAGCTTATCGGGTGAGAACACTGAAGCTTTCTTT
TRBV6-6	TRBJ2-1	TRBD2	many	CASLIGGSRYEQFF	TGTGCCTCCCTAATTGGCGGGAGTAGGTATGAGCAGTTCTTC
TRBV6-5	TRBJ2-3	TRBD2	many	CASSYSGGADTQYF	TGTGCCAGCAGTTATAGCGGGGGGGCAGATACGCAGTATTTT
TRBV4-1	TRBJ1-2	.	.	CASSHQGTNGYTF	TGCGCCAGCAGCCACCAGGGTACGAATGGCTACACCTTC
TRBV15	TRBJ2-7	TRBD2	.	CATSRVGGSLYEQYF	TGTGCCACCAGCAGAGTCGGGGGGTCTCTGTACGAGCAGTACTTC
TRBV13	TRBJ1-2	.	.	CASSISYGYTF	TGTGCCAGCAGCATAAGCTATGGCTACACCTTC
TRBV5-1	TRBJ1-2	.	once	CASSLYSGQTGGYTF	TGCGCCAGCAGCTTGTATTCCGGACAGACCGGTGGCTACACCTTC
TRBV5-1	TRBJ2-5	TRBD2	few	CASSLELAAGETQYF	TGCGCCAGCAGCTTGGAACTAGCGGCGGGGGAGACCCAGTACTTC
TRBV27	TRBJ1-2	.	.	CASSLLGDLNYGYTF	TGTGCCAGCAGTCTGCTCGGGGATCTTAACTATGGCTACACCTTC
TRBV7-2	TRBJ2-1	.	many	CASSFSGSWNNEQFF	TGTGCCAGCAGCTTCTCCGGGAGCTGGAACAATGAGCAGTTCTTC
TRBV27	TRBJ2-1	.	few	CASSLVALDEQFF	TGTGCCAGCAGTTTAGTAGCTCTCGATGAGCAGTTCTTC
TRBV15	TRBJ1-1	.	.	CATSNWGSYTEAFF	TGTGCCACCAGCAACTGGGGGTCCTACACTGAAGCTTTCTTT
TRBV12-3/TRBV12-4	TRBJ2-5	TRBD1	many	CASSPHRGAQETQYF	TGTGCCAGCAGCCCTCACAGGGGGGCCCAAGAGACCCAGTACTTC
TRBV20-1	TRBJ2-7	.	few	CSARDVLGGREQYF	TGCAGTGCTAGAGATGTACTAGGAGGTCGGGAGCAGTACTTC
TRBV7-9	TRBJ1-4	TRBD1	.	CASSQEGRGRPTDEKLFF	TGTGCCAGCAGCCAAGAGGGCAGGGGGCGCCCAACTGATGAAAAACTGTTTTTT
TRBV6-2/TRBV6-3	TRBJ2-7	.	.	CASSDPNYVQYF	TGTGCCAGCAGTGACCCCAACTACGTGCAGTACTTC
TRBV23-1	TRBJ1-1	.	many	CASSQFSLKPDLTEAFF	TGCGCCAGCAGTCAATTTAGTCTAAAGCCCGATTTGACTGAAGCTTTCTTT
TRBV5-6	TRBJ2-1	.	few	CASSRIMDYQGQFF	TGTGCCAGCAGCCGGATAATGGACTACCAGGGGCAGTTCTTC
TRBV7-9	TRBJ1-1	.	.	CASSPQVLYTEAFF	TGTGCCAGCAGCCCCCAGGTTCTATACACTGAAGCTTTCTTT
TRBV7-3	TRBJ2-3	.	many	CASSLGDSSTDTQYF	TGTGCCAGCAGCCTGGGGGACTCCAGCACAGATACGCAGTATTTT
TRBV7-9	TRBJ1-2	.	.	CATTYPASGDGYTF	TGTGCCACAACATACCCGGCCAGCGGGGATGGCTACACCTTC
TRBV7-2	TRBJ2-2	TRBD2	many	CASSYIGGASGELFF	TGTGCCAGCAGTTATATCGGGGGGGCGAGCGGGGAGCTGTTTTTT
TRBV14	TRBJ2-7	TRBD2	.	CASSQGASGGHEQYF	TGTGCCAGCAGCCAAGGGGCTAGCGGGGGCCACGAGCAGTACTTC
TRBV9	TRBJ1-1	.	many	CASSVAGRMNTEAFF	TGTGCCAGCAGCGTAGCCGGCAGGATGAACACTGAAGCTTTCTTT
TRBV20-1	TRBJ1-2	.	.	CSALVDLSYGYTF	TGCAGTGCTCTTGTGGACCTAAGCTATGGCTACACCTTC
TRBV10-3	TRBJ2-5	TRBD1	few	CAISDPRRGQGQETQYF	TGTGCCATCAGTGACCCCAGGCGGGGACAGGGGCAAGAGACCCAGTACTTC
TRBV12-3/TRBV12-4	TRBJ2-7	TRBD1	once	CASSGTGTYEQYF	TGTGCCAGCAGTGGGACAGGAACCTACGAGCAGTACTTC
TRBV28	TRBJ2-1	.	.	CASSLAGTNYNEQFF	TGTGCCAGCAGTCTTGCGGGGACAAACTACAATGAGCAGTTCTTC
TRBV7-6	TRBJ1-1	.	.	CASSFPQGLETEAFF	TGTGCCAGCAGCTTCCCACAGGGTTTGGAGACTGAAGCTTTCTTT
TRBV6-5	TRBJ1-3	TRBD1	.	CASSYSDRGSGNTIYF	TGTGCCAGCAGTTACTCGGACAGGGGATCTGGAAACACCATATATTTT
TRBV4-1	TRBJ1-5	.	few	CASSQEWTASNQPQHF	TGCGCCAGCAGCCAAGAATGGACAGCTAGCAATCAGCCCCAGCATTTT
TRBV5-4	TRBJ2-2	.	few	CASKDGGLTGELFF	TGTGCCAGCAAAGACGGGGGGCTAACCGGGGAGCTGTTTTTT
TRBV11-2	TRBJ2-1	.	many	CASSLVKNDNEQFF	TGTGCCAGCAGCTTAGTCAAGAATGACAATGAGCAGTTCTTC
TRBV7-9	TRBJ2-7	TRBD2	many	CASSPQSSGSTYEQYF	TGTGCCAGCAGCCCCCAGTCTAGCGGGAGTACGTACGAGCAGTACTTC
TRBV7-8	TRBJ1-2	.	many	CASSSSGPRTAYGYTF	TGTGCCAGCAGCTCTAGCGGACCAAGGACAGCCTATGGCTACACCTTC
TRBV27	TRBJ1-2	.	.	CATRGGGGYGYTF	TGTGCCACCCGGGGGGGGGGCGGCTATGGCTACACCTTC
TRBV20-1	TRBJ2-5	.	few	CSARDSRGRETQYF	TGCAGTGCTAGAGATAGCAGGGGCCGGGAGACCCAGTACTTC
TRBV10-3	TRBJ2-3	TRBD2	many	CAISEGSGGRIGTDTQYF	TGTGCCATCAGTGAAGGTAGCGGGGGGCGCATTGGCACAGATACGCAGTATTTT
TRBV11-2	TRBJ2-1	TRBD2	many	CASSWWGTSGGGNEQFF	TGTGCCAGCAGCTGGTGGGGGACTAGCGGGGGCGGGAATGAGCAGTTCTTC
TRBV7-2	TRBJ1-6	TRBD1	many	CASSVWDSSYNSPLHF	TGTGCCAGCAGCGTATGGGACAGCTCCTATAATTCACCCCTCCACTTT
TRBV6-2/TRBV6-3	TRBJ2-1	.	many	CASTERYNEQFF	TGTGCCAGCACCGAGCGGTACAATGAGCAGTTCTTC
TRBV5-5	TRBJ1-5	TRBD1	.	CASSPDRDRNQPQHF	TGTGCCAGCAGCCCGGACAGGGACCGCAATCAGCCCCAGCATTTT
TRBV18	TRBJ2-7	TRBD1	few	CASSAGQGSSYEQYF	TGTGCCAGCTCAGCCGGACAGGGGTCCTCCTACGAGCAGTACTTC
TRBV5-8	TRBJ1-5	.	few	CASSPTLVGGGNQPQHF	TGTGCCAGCAGCCCCACCCTAGTCGGGGGGGGTAATCAGCCCCAGCATTTT
TRBV30	TRBJ2-6	.	.	CAWRPRGSPSTNGANVLTF	TGTGCCTGGCGTCCCCGGGGGTCCCCCTCTACTAATGGGGCCAACGTCCTGACTTTC
TRBV29-1	TRBJ1-1	.	.	CSVERGSRAFF	TGCAGCGTTGAAAGGGGGTCTCGGGCTTTCTTT
TRBV29-1	TRBJ2-1	.	few	CSVDPRGGPYNEQFF	TGCAGCGTTGACCCCCGGGGCGGGCCCTACAATGAGCAGTTCTTC
TRBV28	TRBJ2-3	TRBD2	few	CASSFGGRAPDTQYF	TGTGCCAGCAGTTTTGGAGGGAGGGCCCCAGATACGCAGTATTTT